A selection of T cell receptor beta chains follows, all from one sample in a study of cytomegalovirus exposure and HLA in healthy donors. Some clones are missing from TCRdb's copy, which holds only in-frame ones; the method was immunoSEQ multiplex PCR. The table lists over 95,000 clones, more than 65% of them singletons. Sequencing was carried out using PBMCs. These receptor sequences come from a middle-aged man in good health and CMV-seropositive. The CDR3 runs from the conserved cysteine through the conserved F or W. The order of the fields is clone size, V gene, J gene, CDR3 protein. Expanded clones are given a class, and other clones once, few, many or no size at all.

.,TRBV7-6,TRBJ2-7,CASSLAGRGRSSSYEQYF
.,TRBV12-5,TRBJ2-3,CASADSGASTDTQYF
.,TRBV28,TRBJ1-2,CASSPPWGLGYGYTF
.,TRBV28,TRBJ2-2,CASRRIFTGATGELFF
once,TRBV7-9,TRBJ2-2,CASSLPGLRTGELFF
few,TRBV28,TRBJ2-1,CASSLLGSYNEQFF
.,TRBV4-3,TRBJ1-1,CASSRGQGSTEAFF
.,TRBV7-2,TRBJ1-1,CASSSRTGNTEAFF
.,TRBV10-3,TRBJ1-5,CAISEPGGRGGNQPQHF
.,TRBV2,TRBJ1-2,CASSEAGRVYGYTF
.,TRBV6-5,TRBJ1-2,CASSYRTPPYGYTF
.,TRBV27,TRBJ2-1,CASSWGLAGYNEQFF
.,TRBV18,TRBJ2-7,CASTTGLAGPYEQYF
.,TRBV9,TRBJ2-3,CASSVSGLAGESSTDTQYF
.,TRBV7-9,TRBJ1-1,CASSFIRGSRTEAFF
.,TRBV11-3,TRBJ2-1,CASSLAQNNEQFF
.,TRBV7-2,TRBJ2-2,CASSSGSSGGSNTGELFF
few,TRBV18,TRBJ2-2,CASSPVWGPGELFF
.,TRBV19,TRBJ1-2,CASSRTGGSGDYGYTF
.,TRBV27,TRBJ1-1,CASSYADPGYTEAFF
.,TRBV7-7,TRBJ2-1,CASSVLAGGGNEQFF
.,TRBV5-6,TRBJ1-2,CASRRGAKNYGYTF
.,TRBV9,TRBJ2-3,CASSPRPVGLAGGHGDTQYF
.,TRBV5-1,TRBJ2-2,CASSLRQGTGELFF
.,TRBV7-2,TRBJ1-3,CASSLVTGFSGNTIYF
once,TRBV6-5,TRBJ2-5,CASRPTGFQETQYF
.,TRBV5-4,TRBJ2-6,CASSLGGGANVLTF
.,TRBV9,TRBJ2-7,CASSAGQGRHEQYF
.,TRBV19,TRBJ1-1,CASSAGQLDTEAFF
few,TRBV15,TRBJ2-7,CATSREGQSSYEQYF
.,TRBV25-1,TRBJ2-3,CASSEYAGDTQYF